Sequencing of this T cell receptor (beta chain) was carried out in a study of breast tumors, draining lymph nodes, adjacent tissues. A word on this clonotype: Its antigen is unidentified.

TCRdb called the multiplex PCR reads again in MiXCR, with one record for every CDR3 protein. The repertoire holds over 20,000 distinct CDR3 sequences, approximately 64% seen once, with roughly 21% in the top ten. Germline assignment: CDR1 MGHRA and CDR2 YSYEKL. The CDR3 loop spans 13 amino acids. Trimming removed 4 bases from V and 9 bases from J; junction bases left unmatched: 3. Study-wide findings and caveats: Data only fit, rather than demonstrated, lymph node origin of most tumor T cells. The data were judged consistent with most tumor T cells coming from lymph node and expanding in tumor. Tumors had less TCR diversity than lymph nodes, more than nontumor tissue. Tumor and nontumor repertoires were significantly more similar in luminal-like than in basal-like breast cancer.

The genes are TRBV4-1 and TRBJ1-6, with 7 bases aligning to TRBD1. The TCR comes from a female donor with breast cancer. Some clones in this sample may be carry-over from other donors' samples. The specimen sequenced was tumor-adjacent breast tissue. This CDR3 reads CASSPGTASPLHF. The CDR3 DNA sequence: TGCGCCAGCAGCCCCGGGACAGCTTCACCCCTCCACTTT.